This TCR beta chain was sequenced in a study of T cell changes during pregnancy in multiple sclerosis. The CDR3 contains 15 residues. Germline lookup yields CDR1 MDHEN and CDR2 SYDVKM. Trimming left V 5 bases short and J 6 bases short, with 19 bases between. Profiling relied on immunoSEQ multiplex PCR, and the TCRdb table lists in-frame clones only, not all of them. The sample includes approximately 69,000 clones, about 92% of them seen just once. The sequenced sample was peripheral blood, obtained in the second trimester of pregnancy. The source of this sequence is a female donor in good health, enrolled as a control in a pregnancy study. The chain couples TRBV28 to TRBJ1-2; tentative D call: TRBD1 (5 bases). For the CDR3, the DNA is TGTGCCAGCAGTGATCATTCGGGGGGAGGGGATGGCTACACCTTC. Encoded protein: CASSDHSGGGDGYTF.